These 8 T cell receptor beta chains were sequenced from one sample in a study of PD-1 blockade in classical Hodgkin lymphoma. Each patient relapsed following autologous stem cell transplantation, and prior brentuximab vedotin exposure differed. Magnetic depletion of unwanted cells isolated CD4+ T cells from thawed PBMCs. Measured with immunoSEQ multiplex PCR; TCRdb has only the in-frame clones, and not every one. Of 30,000 to 40,000 clones listed, about nine tenths are singletons. The starting material was CD4+ T cells from blood, obtained at baseline. These receptors came from a human donor with classical Hodgkin lymphoma.

The V gene is TRBV6-4, the J gene TRBJ2-5, with 7 positions matching TRBD1. CDR1 is MRHNA, CDR2 SNTAGT, per germline. V dropped 6 bases and J dropped 7; count of bases not matched to a gene: 23. This CDR3 region has 18 residues. The CDR3 sequence: CASSAGTVGPRHSRTQYF. CDR3 in DNA: TGTGCCAGCAGCGCCGGGACAGTGGGCCCGCGCCACTCCCGGACCCAGTACTTC.

This chain connects TRBV29-1 to TRBJ2-7; tentatively, D is TRBD1 (5 bases). From germline, CDR1 is SQVTM and CDR2 ANQGSEA. The CDR3 loop spans 11 amino acids. V lost 6 bases and J lost 3, with 9 bases in between. The CDR3 nucleotides read TGCAGCGTGAGACAGAGCTACGAGCAGTACTTC. This sequence encodes CSVRQSYEQYF.

V is TRBV7-2 and J is TRBJ1-2, with a weak D call TRBD1 (6 bases). Trimming removed 1 base from V and 8 bases from J, with 14 bases in between. The germline V gene encodes CDR1 SGHTA and CDR2 FQGNSA. This CDR3 has 14 amino acids. The CDR3 region is CASSLEGSGAGYTF. CDR3 coding DNA: TGTGCCAGCAGCTTAGAGGGTTCAGGGGCCGGCTACACCTTC.

This clone was observed a single time. The CDR3 sequence: CASSPIGTGRAYNEQFF. The CDR3 nucleotides are TGTGCCAGCAGCCCAATAGGGACAGGGAGGGCCTACAATGAGCAGTTCTTC. The gene calls are TRBV9 and TRBJ2-1; 9 bases fit TRBD1. V dropped 4 bases and J dropped 2; count of bases not matched to a gene: 10. The CDR3 is 17 amino acids. Germline V gene lookup returns CDR1 SGDLS and CDR2 YYNGEE.

The sample holds one count of this clone. The CDR3 reads CASSEFLGSTEAFF. In nucleotides, the CDR3 is TGTGCCAGCAGTGAATTTCTGGGAAGCACTGAAGCTTTCTTT. The V and J genes are TRBV25-1 and TRBJ1-1, with D uncertain. Germline assignment: CDR1 MGHDK and CDR2 SYGVNS. The CDR3 runs 14 residues. With 1 base removed from V and 4 bases from J, the gap between germline ends came to 10 bases.

This rearrangement joins TRBV6-5 to TRBJ1-4; D gene unclear. CDR3 length: 14 amino acids. The germline CDR1 and CDR2 sequences are MNHEY and SVGAGI. V was clipped by 4 bases and J by 5 bases, with 11 bases between them. CDR3 DNA: TGTGCCAGCAGTTGGGTCTTTACAAATGAAAAACTGTTTTTT. The encoded protein is CASSWVFTNEKLFF.

J is TRBJ2-3 and V is TRBV5-1, with TRBD2 matching 7 bases. The CDR3 has 16 residues. The junction had 11 bases not matched to a gene; V was cut back by 3 bases and J by 4 bases. Germline CDR1 SGHRS, CDR2 YFSETQ. The DNA of the CDR3 is TGCGCCAGCAGCTCCCCTCCCCCCCGGGAGGCAGATACGCAGTATTTT. Amino acid sequence: CASSSPPPREADTQYF.

The chain carries TRBV6-6 and TRBJ2-3; D gene ambiguous. CDR3 length: 14 amino acids. V was shortened by 6 bases and J by 0 bases, with 10 bases between the two germline ends. Germline CDR1 is MNHNY and CDR2 is SVGAGI (reference sequence). The chain's CDR3 is CASRNGASTDTQYF. The CDR3, as DNA: TGTGCCAGCAGAAATGGCGCTAGCACAGATACGCAGTATTTT.